The TCR beta chain under discussion was sequenced for a study of blood T cell repertoires in COVID-19. As for the study in general: The United States, Italy and Spain provided the acute and convalescent COVID-19 samples.

Repertoires were generated with immunoSEQ multiplex PCR, while TCRdb's copy carries only in-frame clones and drops some. The sample records about 85,000 clones, around 89% being singletons. The TCR sequence derives from a woman at least 80 years old with active or convalescent COVID-19. Sequencing input: peripheral blood.

The CDR3 protein is CASSLVARPGNGYTF. DNA for the CDR3: TGCGCCAGCAGCTTGGTCGCACGTCCAGGGAATGGCTACACCTTC. V gene TRBV5-1 combines with J gene TRBJ1-2, with a weak D call TRBD1 (5 bases). Trimming pared 0 bases from V and 6 bases from J, leaving 15 bases between. Germline V gene data show CDR1 as SGHRS and CDR2 as YFSETQ. The CDR3 covers 15 residues.